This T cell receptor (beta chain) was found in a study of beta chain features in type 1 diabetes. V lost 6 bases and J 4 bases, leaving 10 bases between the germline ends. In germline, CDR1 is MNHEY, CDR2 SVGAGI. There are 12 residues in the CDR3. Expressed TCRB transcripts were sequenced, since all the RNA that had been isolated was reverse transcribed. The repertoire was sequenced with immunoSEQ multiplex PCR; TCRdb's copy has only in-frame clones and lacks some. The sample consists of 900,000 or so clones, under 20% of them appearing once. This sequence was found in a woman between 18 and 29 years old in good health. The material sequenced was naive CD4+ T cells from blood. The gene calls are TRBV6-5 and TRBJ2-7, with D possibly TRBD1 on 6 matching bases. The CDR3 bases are TGTGCCAGCAGCACAGGGAAATACGAGCAGTACTTC. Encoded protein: CASSTGKYEQYF.